Shown below are 11 T cell receptor beta chains from a single sample sequenced in a study of blood T cell repertoires in COVID-19. Method: immunoSEQ multiplex PCR; TCRdb's copy keeps in-frame clones and lacks some. This sample has about 130,000 clones, with approximately 88% found just once. The sequenced sample was peripheral blood. The origin of the receptors is a man aged 50-60 years with acute or convalescent COVID-19.

The chain uses TRBV5-1 and TRBJ2-1, with TRBD2 identical over 11 bases. The CDR3 covers 19 residues. J gave up 0 bases and V 4 bases, and 12 bases lay outside the gene matches. Germline values: CDR1 SGHRS, CDR2 YFSETQ. CDR3 residues: CASSSRPLAGESSYNEQFF. For the CDR3, the DNA is TGCGCCAGCAGCAGCCGCCCACTAGCGGGGGAGAGCTCCTACAATGAGCAGTTCTTC.

This chain uses TRBV7-2 with TRBJ2-4, with TRBD2 matching 9 bases. CDR3 size: 16 residues. V gave up 3 bases and J gave up 5 bases; unmatched junction bases: 8. Looked up from germline, CDR1 is SGHTA and CDR2 is FQGNSA. The CDR3 DNA is TGTGCCAGCAGCTTTAGAAGCGGGAGGTCCCAAAACATTCAGTACTTC. Its translation is CASSFRSGRSQNIQYF.

V gene TRBV6-5 combines with J gene TRBJ1-2; 8 bases are shared with TRBD1. From germline, CDR1 is MNHEY and CDR2 SVGAGI. This CDR3 is 14 amino acids long. The V and J ends lost 5 bases and 2 bases, in that order; junction bases with no gene match: 4. The CDR3 sequence: CASSRDRQNYGYTF. CDR3 DNA: TGTGCCAGCAGTAGGGACAGGCAAAACTATGGCTACACCTTC.

The chain combines TRBV6-5 with TRBJ2-3; a weak D match, TRBD1 (6 bases). Germline loops: CDR1 MNHEY, CDR2 SVGAGI. The CDR3 consists of 13 residues. V lost 10 bases, J lost 9 bases, and 20 bases lay in between. CDR3 residues: CATSGQLWDTQYF. The CDR3, as DNA: TGTGCCACATCGGGACAACTTTGGGACACGCAGTATTTT.

The gene calls are TRBV18 and TRBJ1-1; 7 bases line up with TRBD1. From germline, CDR1 is KGHSH and CDR2 LQKENI. The CDR3 loop spans 15 amino acids. Trimming took 0 bases from V and 4 from J; bases not matched to a gene: 5. In DNA form, the CDR3 reads TGTGCCAGCTCACCACCGGAGGGGGCGCGCACTGAAGCTTTCTTT. Residues: CASSPPEGARTEAFF.

The J gene is TRBJ1-1, the V gene TRBV2; 7 bases match TRBD1. Germline-derived CDR1 and CDR2 are SNHLY and FYNNEI. The CDR3 has 15 amino acids. Germline trimming cut 5 bases from V and 1 base from J; bases unmatched to any gene: 7. The CDR3 loop reads CASSSPGQPNTEAFF. The CDR3 DNA reads TGTGCCAGCAGTTCTCCGGGACAGCCGAACACTGAAGCTTTCTTT.

The V gene is TRBV25-1, the J gene TRBJ2-2; maybe TRBD1 (5 bases). Looked up from germline, CDR1 is MGHDK and CDR2 is SYGVNS. The CDR3 spans 13 residues. V was clipped by 6 bases and J by 2 bases, with 7 bases between them. CDR3 region: CASRDINTGELFF. CDR3 nucleotide sequence: TGTGCCAGCAGGGACATAAACACCGGGGAGCTGTTTTTT.

This chain uses TRBV5-1 with TRBJ2-2; no reliable D call. The CDR3 is made up of 15 amino acids. V was pared by 0 bases and J by 5 bases, with 11 bases between. Per the germline V gene, CDR1 is SGHRS and CDR2 is YFSETQ. The CDR3 sequence is CASSLGVIRTGELFF. The CDR3, as DNA: TGCGCCAGCAGCTTGGGGGTAATCAGGACCGGGGAGCTGTTTTTT.

The CDR3 here is CASSSRQGGTEAFF. The CDR3 nucleotides are TGTGCCAGCAGCTCCCGACAGGGGGGGACTGAAGCTTTCTTT. The gene calls are TRBV7-6 and TRBJ1-1, with 9 bases lining up with TRBD1. The V segment lost 4 bases and the J segment 5 bases; nucleotides outside the gene matches: 5. This CDR3 has 14 residues. Germline-derived CDR1 and CDR2 are SGHVS and FNYEAQ.

This rearrangement joins TRBV2 to TRBJ2-7; 8 positions agree with TRBD1. This CDR3 has 12 amino acids. Per germline, CDR1 SNHLY and CDR2 FYNNEI. V trimming: 6 bases; J trimming: 6 bases; junction bases outside the gene matches: 4. The chain's CDR3 is CASRSTGGEQYF. Here the CDR3 DNA reads TGTGCCAGCAGAAGTACAGGGGGCGAGCAGTACTTC.

The chain couples TRBV3-1 (or the pseudogene TRBV3-2) to TRBJ2-1; 8 bases line up with TRBD2. CDR3 length equals 16 residues. Germline V lookup: CDR1 LGHDT, CDR2 YNNKEL (reference sequence). With 1 base clipped from V and 2 bases from J, the junction kept 4 bases outside the gene matches. CDR3 in amino acids: CASSQGLSGTYNEQFF. CDR3 coding DNA: TGTGCCAGCAGCCAAGGACTTAGCGGGACCTACAATGAGCAGTTCTTC.